Following are 21 T cell receptor beta chains from one sample sequenced in a study of blood T cells in healthy people across ages. Through a sample-barcoded 5' primer and a J-beta primer mix, a second PCR was run for 7 to 11 cycles. TCRdb re-derived calls from the 5' RACE reads in MiXCR, one entry per CDR3 protein. There are about 760,000 distinct CDR3 sequences in the sample; 56% occur only once, and about a quarter lies in the top ten. The sequencing sample was made of blood. The receptors derive from a man between 40 and 49 years old in good health.

V gene TRBV10-3 combines with J gene TRBJ1-2; D unresolved. Trimming took off 4 bases at V and 2 bases at J, with 11 bases between the two ends. In germline, CDR1 is ENHRY, CDR2 SYGVKD. CDR3 size: 14 residues. The CDR3 sequence is CAISATGKNYGYTF. Written as DNA, the CDR3 is TGTGCCATCAGTGCTACCGGGAAAAACTATGGCTACACCTTC.

The chain is built from TRBV2 and TRBJ2-5; TRBD2 aligns across 12 bases. TRBJ2-7 explains the end of the DNA better; the J call may be wrong. CDR1 SNHLY and CDR2 FYNNEI come from the germline V gene. This CDR3 has 18 residues. CDR3 sequence (DNA): TGTGCCAGCAGTGAAACCCCCGGACTAGCGGGGCAACCAGGCGAGCAGTACTTC. Translated, it gives CASSETPGLAGQPGEQYF.

This chain joins TRBV24-1 and TRBJ1-5; D is undetermined. V dropped 5 bases and J dropped 4 bases, with 8 bases sitting between them. This CDR3 has 13 residues. Germline V gene data show CDR1 as KGHDR and CDR2 as SFDVKD. DNA of the CDR3: TGTGCCACCAGTGTTAGAGGGAATCAGCCCCAGCATTTT. It specifies CATSVRGNQPQHF.

The chain carries TRBV28 and TRBJ2-5; D remains unclear. V lost 6 bases and J lost 2, with 10 bases in between. The CDR3 is 13 residues long. Germline loops: CDR1 MDHEN, CDR2 SYDVKM. CDR3 region: CASRPTRQETQYF. CDR3 DNA: TGTGCCAGCAGACCGACACGGCAAGAGACCCAGTACTTC.

This clonotype came up once. This rearrangement joins TRBV20-1 to TRBJ2-3; 7 nucleotides align to TRBD2. The junction had 13 bases not matched to a gene; V was cut back by 6 bases and J by 4 bases. Germline V gives CDR1 DFQATT, CDR2 SNEGSKA (reference sequence). The CDR3 is made up of 15 amino acids. The CDR3 loop is CSASRYAGEPDTQYF. CDR3 nucleotides: TGCAGTGCAAGCCGCTATGCGGGGGAGCCAGATACGCAGTATTTT.

The J gene is TRBJ1-5, the V gene TRBV28, with D possibly matching TRBD1 (5 bases). Germline V gives CDR1 MDHEN, CDR2 SYDVKM. The CDR3 covers 15 residues. Trimming left V 5 bases short and J 5 bases short, with 16 bases between. CDR3 sequence (DNA): TGTGCCAGCAGTCGGCCATTAGGGGAGGATCAGCCCCAGCATTTT. Its protein is CASSRPLGEDQPQHF.

This chain joins TRBV29-1 and TRBJ2-7; D unclear. V was cut by 6 bases and J by 2 bases, with 14 bases left in between. There are 13 residues in the CDR3. Germline CDR1 SQVTM, CDR2 ANQGSEA. The CDR3 protein is CSVRQENTYEQYF. CDR3 in DNA: TGCAGCGTCCGTCAGGAGAACACCTACGAGCAGTACTTC.

The table lists this clonotype with a few counts. The rearrangement uses TRBV29-1 and TRBJ2-7, with D possibly TRBD2 on 6 matching bases. Trimming pared 4 bases from V and 3 bases from J, leaving 10 bases between. The CDR3 totals 12 residues. The V gene's germline CDR1 is SQVTM and CDR2 ANQGSEA. This CDR3 reads CSVGGSGYEQYF. The CDR3 region has the DNA TGCAGCGTTGGTGGTAGCGGCTACGAGCAGTACTTC.

This clonotype occurred many times. The chain carries TRBV7-9 and TRBJ2-7, with D perhaps assigned TRBD1 or TRBD2 (5 bases each). V lost 4 bases, J lost 3 bases, and 13 bases lay in between. CDR1 and CDR2 (germline): SEHNR, FQNEAQ (reference sequence). The CDR3 totals 14 residues. CDR3 nucleotides: TGTGCCAGCAGCTCCGCCCTGGGGGACTACGAGCAGTACTTC. Amino acids: CASSSALGDYEQYF.

This clonotype was recorded many times. V gene TRBV7-2 combines with J gene TRBJ2-5, with 8 bases matching TRBD2. Germline CDR1 is SGHTA and CDR2 is FQGNSA. This CDR3 has 17 amino acids. V was clipped by 1 base and J by 2 bases; unmatched bases: 9. CDR3 DNA sequence: TGTGCCAGCAGCTTAGTCTTTCAGCGGGGGTTACAAGAGACCCAGTACTTC. It translates to CASSLVFQRGLQETQYF.

This clonotype was counted between two and nine times. The chain joins TRBV6-5 to TRBJ2-7, with TRBD1 matching over 11 bases. After removal of 4 bases from V and 6 bases from J, the junction contained 5 bases not matched to a gene. This CDR3 comprises 14 residues. The germline CDR1 and CDR2 sequences are MNHEY and SVGAGI. The CDR3: CASSSGTGGSEQYF. In DNA, the CDR3 is TGTGCCAGCAGTTCCGGGACAGGGGGGAGCGAGCAGTACTTC.

The rearrangement joins TRBV15 to TRBJ1-4, with 11 nucleotides matching TRBD1. The CDR3 is 15 amino acids. Looked up from germline, CDR1 is LNHNV and CDR2 is YYDKDF (reference sequence). V was pared by 5 bases and J by 5 bases, with 4 bases of the junction left unmatched. The CDR3 DNA follows: TGTGCCACCAGCCCACGGACAGGGGGCAATGAAAAACTGTTTTTT. Encoded protein: CATSPRTGGNEKLFF.

This clonotype was counted between two and nine times. This sequence joins TRBV12-3 or TRBV12-4 and TRBJ1-4; no clear D gene. The CDR3 loop spans 15 amino acids. Trimming pared 5 bases from V and 7 bases from J, leaving 17 bases between. The CDR3 here is CASSTRGEGREKLFF. The CDR3 region has the DNA TGTGCCAGCAGTACCCGAGGAGAGGGTCGTGAAAAACTGTTTTTT.

This clonotype has more than one count but fewer than ten. This chain uses TRBV6-5 with TRBJ2-6; 8 bases are shared with TRBD1. V lost 5 bases and J lost 2; bases outside the gene matches: 11. Germline V CDR1 and CDR2: MNHEY, SVGAGI. This CDR3 is 18 amino acids long. The CDR3 loop reads CASSHPRTGRPGANVLTF. The CDR3 DNA follows: TGTGCCAGCAGTCACCCTCGGACAGGGCGCCCTGGGGCCAACGTCCTGACTTTC.

V and J are TRBV14 and TRBJ2-1; 7 bases match TRBD1. Trimming cost V 6 bases and J 6 bases; bases outside gene matches: 8. This CDR3 comprises 14 residues. In germline, CDR1 is SGHDN, CDR2 FVKESK. The CDR3, as DNA: TGTGCCAGCAGGCGGACAGGACAGGTCAATGAGCAGTTCTTC. Protein: CASRRTGQVNEQFF.

The DNA of the CDR3 is TGCAGTGCTAGAGATTATAGCGGGAGGGCGCATAATGAGCAGTTCTTC. Amino acids: CSARDYSGRAHNEQFF. The chain uses TRBV20-1 and TRBJ2-1; 11 bases are a match to TRBD2. Germline CDR1 and CDR2: DFQATT and SNEGSKA (reference sequence). The CDR3 spans 16 residues. The junction had 8 bases not matched to a gene; V was cut back by 0 bases and J by 7 bases.

This chain links TRBV20-1 with TRBJ2-2; D ambiguous. Trimming left V 3 bases short and J 3 bases short, with 8 bases between. The CDR3 loop spans 13 amino acids. Germline V gives CDR1 DFQATT, CDR2 SNEGSKA (reference sequence). CDR3 nucleotides: TGCAGTGCTAGTCCAGCTTACACCGGGGAGCTGTTTTTT. Translated, it gives CSASPAYTGELFF.

This clonotype was seen more than once but under ten times. The chain is built from TRBV20-1 and TRBJ2-3; perhaps D is TRBD1 or TRBD2 (5 bases each). Germline V lookup: CDR1 DFQATT, CDR2 SNEGSKA (reference sequence). V was shortened by 0 bases and J by 2 bases, with 12 bases between the two germline ends. The CDR3 contains 15 residues. CDR3 DNA: TGCAGTGCTAGAGAGGCAGGGAGAAACACAGATACGCAGTATTTT. Translating gives CSAREAGRNTDTQYF.

This clonotype was seen only a few times. This chain joins TRBV5-1 and TRBJ2-1; TRBD1 matches 10 bases. The CDR3 has 14 amino acids. Germline loops: CDR1 SGHRS, CDR2 YFSETQ. Losses at the gene ends were 4 bases for V and 7 bases for J; bases not matched to a gene: 5. As DNA, the CDR3 is TGCGCCAGCAGCCGGGACAGGGGAGGGAATGAGCAGTTCTTC. Translating gives CASSRDRGGNEQFF.

The chain is built from TRBV12-5 and TRBJ1-4, with TRBD1 identical over 11 bases. The CDR3 runs to 16 residues. The germline V gene encodes CDR1 LGHNT and CDR2 FRNRAP. V was clipped by 6 bases and J by 2 bases; unmatched bases: 5. CDR3 sequence: CASGEGQGATNEKLFF. CDR3 coding DNA: TGTGCTAGTGGGGAAGGACAGGGGGCTACTAATGAAAAACTGTTTTTT.

This clonotype was observed a few times. V is TRBV7-3 and J is TRBJ2-5; D unclear. Per germline, CDR1 SGHTA and CDR2 FQGTGA. V was clipped by 1 base and J by 11 bases, with 11 bases between them. The CDR3 runs to 12 residues. The CDR3 bases are TGTGCCAGCAGCTTAAAATTTAATGAGCAGTACTTC. Translated: CASSLKFNEQYF.